These 10 T cell receptor beta chains were all obtained from the same sample, sequenced in a study of graft-versus-host responses after intestinal transplantation. Their target antigens are unknown. Only in-frame clones appear in the TCRdb table, and some are missing; sequencing was by immunoSEQ multiplex PCR. The sample consists of some 90,000 clones, about 93% of them appearing once. The sample here was unstimulated CD8+ T cells sorted from spleen or lymph node cells, taken before intestinal transplant. Receptor source: a human donor who received an intestinal transplant.

This chain joins TRBV6-6 and TRBJ2-7, with 12 nucleotides matching TRBD1. With 6 bases clipped from V and 3 bases from J, the junction kept 9 bases outside the gene matches. The germline V gene has CDR1 MNHNY and CDR2 SVGAGI (reference sequence). CDR3 length equals 16 residues. The CDR3 spells CASSHRDRGPRYEQYF. The CDR3 region has the DNA TGTGCCAGCAGCCACCGGGACAGGGGGCCCCGCTACGAGCAGTACTTC.

This rearrangement joins TRBV7-9 to TRBJ2-3; D might be TRBD1 (6 bases). The CDR3 totals 18 residues. The V and J ends lost 0 bases and 6 bases respectively, with 22 bases between them. Germline values: CDR1 SEHNR, CDR2 FQNEAQ (reference sequence). As DNA, the CDR3 is TGTGCCAGCAGCTTAGCGTATTTGGACAGTGCCACGGGTGATACGCAGTATTTT. It encodes CASSLAYLDSATGDTQYF. Complete variable domain (other parts from reference TRBV7-9 and TRBJ2-3): DTGVSQNPRHKITKRGQNVTFRCDPISEHNRLYWYRQTLGQGPEFLTYFQNEAQLEKSRLLSDRFSAERPKGSFSTLEIQRTEQGDSAMYLCASSLAYLDSATGDTQYFGPGTRLTVL.

The chain combines TRBV19 with TRBJ2-7, with a tentative D call TRBD2 (5 bases). The CDR3 extends over 13 amino acids. Germline lookup yields CDR1 LNHDA and CDR2 SQIVND (reference sequence). V was pared by 1 base and J by 6 bases, with 10 bases between. In DNA, the CDR3 is TGTGCCAGTAGTATAGGGACCGGAGGCGAGCAGTACTTC. This encodes CASSIGTGGEQYF.

The CDR3 bases are TGTGCCTATCGCGGGGGCTCCTACAATGAGCAGTTCTTC. It yields the protein CAYRGGSYNEQFF. V and J are TRBV30 and TRBJ2-1; 7 nucleotides match TRBD2. The CDR3 contains 13 residues. CDR1 and CDR2 from the germline V gene are GTSNPN and SVGIG (reference sequence). J lost 0 bases, V lost 7 bases, and 3 bases had no gene match. Looking up the rest from reference TRBV30 and TRBJ2-1 gives the full variable domain: SQTIHQWPATLVQPVGSPLSLECTVEGTSNPNLYWYRQAAGRGLQLLFYSVGIGQISSEVPQNLSASRPQDRQFILSSKKLLLSDSGFYLCAYRGGSYNEQFFGPGTRLTVL.

CDR3 sequence: CASSLSGVDTQYF. CDR3 sequence (DNA): TGTGCCAGCAGCTTAAGCGGGGTAGATACGCAGTATTTT. This rearrangement joins TRBV7-6 to TRBJ2-3; 7 bases line up with TRBD2. Germline V lookup: CDR1 SGHVS, CDR2 FNYEAQ. The CDR3 runs 13 residues. Trimming at V came to 2 bases and at J to 5 bases, leaving 1 base not matched to a gene.

Written as DNA, the CDR3 is TGTGCCTCCCAACACGACAGGGGCTATGGCTACACCTTC. Translated: CASQHDRGYGYTF. The V gene is TRBV30, the J gene TRBJ1-2; 8 bases align to TRBD1. CDR1 GTSNPN and CDR2 SVGIG come from the germline V gene (reference sequence). There are 13 residues in the CDR3. Trimming took 7 bases from V and 4 from J; bases not matched to a gene: 8.

V usage is TRBV6-5 and J usage is TRBJ1-1; a weak D match, TRBD1 (5 bases). The CDR3 is made up of 14 amino acids. Germline CDR1 is MNHEY and CDR2 is SVGAGI. Deletions cut 10 bases from V and 4 bases from J, with 19 bases between. This CDR3 is CATTLSRGFTEAFF. CDR3 DNA sequence: TGTGCCACCACCCTTTCGCGGGGCTTCACTGAAGCTTTCTTT.

The V call is TRBV27, the J call TRBJ1-6; 7 bases align to TRBD1. The junction had 7 bases not matched to a gene; V was cut back by 9 bases and J by 2 bases. The CDR3 loop spans 15 amino acids. CDR1 MNHEY and CDR2 SMNVEV come from the germline V gene (reference sequence). The CDR3: CASRQGRPYNSPLHF. Written as DNA, the CDR3 is TGTGCCAGTAGACAGGGTCGGCCCTATAATTCACCCCTCCACTTT.

This chain joins TRBV2 and TRBJ2-7; 9 bases fit TRBD1. The CDR3 sequence is 15 residues long. Germline V gives CDR1 SNHLY, CDR2 FYNNEI. With V trimmed by 6 bases and J by 3 bases, 9 bases remained unmatched. CDR3 DNA: TGTGCCAGCAGAAAGGGACAGGGAAGAAACTACGAGCAGTACTTC. Amino acids: CASRKGQGRNYEQYF.

The chain couples TRBV28 to TRBJ2-5; D ambiguous. This CDR3 comprises 14 residues. The germline gives CDR1 MDHEN, CDR2 SYDVKM. The germline V and J ends were trimmed by 4 bases and 0 bases, with 9 bases remaining between them. The CDR3 DNA is TGTGCCAGCAGTTATTTTCGGGACCAAGAGACCCAGTACTTC. This translates into CASSYFRDQETQYF.